Shown below are 26 T cell receptor beta chains from a single sample sequenced in a study of OX40 agonist ivuxolimab in advanced cancers. Profiling relied on immunoSEQ multiplex PCR, and the TCRdb table lists in-frame clones only, not all of them. This table has 100,000 to 120,000 clones, approximately 90% appearing once. The specimen comprised CD4+ or CD8+ T cells sorted from blood, sampled in a trial of the OX40 agonist ivuxolimab. These receptors were taken from an adult with an advanced solid tumor such as melanoma, head and neck, liver or kidney cancer.

The V and J genes are TRBV29-1 and TRBJ2-5; D call uncertain. V was trimmed by 2 bases and J by 2 bases, leaving 12 bases between them. The germline V gene encodes CDR1 SQVTM and CDR2 ANQGSEA. This CDR3 is built from 14 residues. The CDR3 loop is CSVELAARQETQYF. CDR3 coding DNA: TGCAGCGTTGAATTGGCGGCACGACAAGAGACCCAGTACTTC.

The CDR3 here is CASSQDLGSSSGNTIYF. The CDR3 DNA is TGCGCCAGCAGCCAAGATCTGGGGTCGAGCTCTGGAAACACCATATATTTT. The chain links TRBV4-3 to TRBJ1-3; D remains unclear. The germline V gene has CDR1 LGHNA and CDR2 YSLEER. The CDR3 spans 17 residues. Trimming removed 0 bases from V and 0 bases from J, with 12 bases in between.

The rearrangement uses TRBV6-1 and TRBJ2-1; no reliable D call. The CDR3 loop spans 11 amino acids. Germline V gene lookup returns CDR1 MNHNS and CDR2 SASEGT. Trimming removed 2 bases at V and 7 bases at J, with 3 bases between. The CDR3 sequence: CASSERNEQFF. In DNA form, the CDR3 reads TGTGCCAGCAGTGAAAGAAATGAGCAGTTCTTC.

This clone has a handful of counts. The rearrangement links TRBV6-6 to TRBJ2-5; tentatively, D is TRBD2 (6 bases). This CDR3 contains 14 residues. V lost 6 bases and J lost 5, with 16 bases in between. Germline CDR1 MNHNY, CDR2 SVGAGI (reference sequence). The CDR3 sequence: CASSSPPSAETQYF. The DNA for the CDR3 is TGTGCCAGCAGCTCACCCCCTAGCGCGGAGACCCAGTACTTC.

The V gene is TRBV18, the J gene TRBJ2-7, with D perhaps matching TRBD1 (6 bases). Germline V gene data show CDR1 as KGHSH and CDR2 as LQKENI. This CDR3 spans 15 amino acids. V dropped 6 bases and J dropped 2 bases, with 17 bases sitting between them. For the CDR3, the DNA is TGTGCCAGCTCGGTTGGGACACCGCAAGCCTACGAGCAGTACTTC. Residues: CASSVGTPQAYEQYF. Filled out from reference TRBV18 and TRBJ2-7, the complete variable domain reads NAGVMQNPRHLVRRRGQEARLRCSPMKGHSHVYWYRQLPEEGLKFMVYLQKENIIDESGMPKERFSAEFPKEGPSILRIQQVVRGDSAAYFCASSVGTPQAYEQYFGPGTRLTVT.

Of note for this clone: Its ends do not fully match the called genes, so a read error is possible. The chain joins TRBV6-1 to TRBJ1-5, with D possibly TRBD1 on 6 matching bases. The CDR3 length is 17 residues. Germline CDR1 MNHNS, CDR2 SASEGT. CDR3 nucleotides: TGTGCCAGCAGTGAAGCGGGGGGCACAGTGAGCAGTCAGCCCCAGCATTTT. This codes for CASSEAGGTVSSQPQHF.

This clone was observed a handful of times. The chain links TRBV12-1 to TRBJ2-2; no check of the table's D call, TRBD2, against the DNA was made. TRBV12-1 is shown as a pseudogene. The CDR3 contains 16 residues. The CDR3 loop reads CASSPCGSELIGELFF. CDR3 DNA sequence: TGTGCCAGCAGCCCCTGCGGGTCCGAATTGATCGGGGAGCTGTTTTTT.

This chain uses TRBV7-2 with TRBJ2-3; unclear D gene. CDR1 and CDR2 (germline): SGHTA, FQGNSA. V was cut by 5 bases and J by 2 bases, with 5 bases left in between. The CDR3 has 12 amino acids. The DNA of the CDR3 is TGTGCCAGCAGCCAATACACAGATACGCAGTATTTT. It specifies CASSQYTDTQYF.

The chain uses TRBV25-1 and TRBJ1-4; TRBD1 agrees at 8 bases. This CDR3 spans 16 amino acids. The germline gives CDR1 MGHDK, CDR2 SYGVNS. V was pared by 1 base and J by 8 bases, with 9 bases of the junction left unmatched. This chain's CDR3 is CASSESSRGLTEKLFF. The DNA for the CDR3 is TGTGCCAGCAGTGAATCTTCCAGGGGGCTAACGGAAAAACTGTTTTTT.

CDR3 coding DNA: TGTGCCAGCAGCGTATACAGGGCAGATACGCAGTATTTT. Its protein product is CASSVYRADTQYF. V and J are TRBV9 and TRBJ2-3, with a tentative D call TRBD1 (6 bases). From germline, CDR1 is SGDLS and CDR2 YYNGEE. This CDR3 spans 13 amino acids. V lost 1 base and J 4 bases, leaving 7 bases between the germline ends.

The chain links TRBV7-9 to TRBJ2-1; D possibly matches TRBD1 or TRBD2 (5 bases each). V was cut by 4 bases and J by 10 bases, with 17 bases left in between. The germline gives CDR1 SEHNR, CDR2 FQNEAQ (reference sequence). The CDR3 is made up of 14 amino acids. The DNA of the CDR3 is TGTGCCAGCAGCTCCGGGACGGACCTGGGCGAGCAGTTCTTC. This gives the protein CASSSGTDLGEQFF. Full variable domain (outside the CDR3, taken from reference TRBV7-9 and TRBJ2-1): DTGVSQNPRHKITKRGQNVTFRCDPISEHNRLYWYRQTLGQGPEFLTYFQNEAQLEKSRLLSDRFSAERPKGSFSTLEIQRTEQGDSAMYLCASSSGTDLGEQFFGPGTRLTVL.

This chain connects TRBV27 to TRBJ1-5; the match to TRBD1 covers 7 bases. CDR1 MNHEY and CDR2 SMNVEV come from the germline V gene (reference sequence). The junction had 4 bases not matched to a gene; V was cut back by 5 bases and J by 0 bases. The CDR3 has 15 residues. For the CDR3, the DNA is TGTGCCAGCAGTGGGGACAGCTATAGCAATCAGCCCCAGCATTTT. Amino acid sequence: CASSGDSYSNQPQHF.

In its sample, this clone was seen a few times. V gene TRBV14 combines with J gene TRBJ2-5, with 13 bases identical to TRBD2. This CDR3 comprises 20 residues. Germline CDR1 is SGHDN and CDR2 is FVKESK. V lost 0 bases and J lost 1; bases outside the gene matches: 11. This CDR3 reads CASSQDTRRLAGGLQETQYF. CDR3 DNA: TGTGCCAGCAGCCAAGATACCCGGAGACTAGCGGGAGGCCTCCAAGAGACCCAGTACTTC. The variable domain in full, with the rest retrieved from reference TRBV14 and TRBJ2-5, is EAGVTQFPSHSVIEKGQTVTLRCDPISGHDNLYWYRRVMGKEIKFLLHFVKESKQDESGMPNNRFLAERTGGTYSTLKVQPAELEDSGVYFCASSQDTRRLAGGLQETQYFGPGTRLLVL.

The chain joins TRBV11-2 to TRBJ2-3; D gene ambiguous. Trimming removed 0 bases at V and 2 bases at J, with 6 bases between. Germline V gene sequence: CDR1 SGHAT, CDR2 FQNNGV. The CDR3 contains 14 residues. Here the CDR3 reads CASSLELNTDTQYF. The CDR3, as DNA: TGTGCCAGCAGCTTAGAACTAAACACAGATACGCAGTATTTT.

The rearrangement uses TRBV7-2 and TRBJ1-5; TRBD1 agrees at 9 bases. Germline V lookup: CDR1 SGHTA, CDR2 FQGNSA. The CDR3 is 18 residues long. The V and J ends lost 6 bases and 0 bases, in that order; junction bases with no gene match: 12. Here the CDR3 reads CASSPNFGTGISNQPQHF. In DNA, the CDR3 is TGTGCCAGCAGTCCAAATTTTGGGACAGGGATTAGCAATCAGCCCCAGCATTTT.

This clone occurred a few times. The rearrangement uses TRBV28 and TRBJ1-2, with D unclear. V was pared by 6 bases and J by 3 bases, with 5 bases between. The length of the CDR3 is 11 residues. Per the germline V gene, CDR1 is MDHEN and CDR2 is SYDVKM. CDR3 sequence reads: CASSRYYGYTF. CDR3 bases: TGTGCCAGCAGCCGATACTATGGCTACACCTTC.

The chain is built from TRBV10-2 and TRBJ1-1; D unresolved. V lost 3 bases to trimming and J lost 6 bases, with 17 bases between them. The CDR3 has 15 amino acids. Germline loops: CDR1 WSHSY, CDR2 SAAADI. CDR3 DNA: TGCGCCAGCAGTGACCAGCGCGGACTGTTCGCTGAAGCTTTCTTT. Its translation is CASSDQRGLFAEAFF.

The J gene is TRBJ2-5, the V gene TRBV7-2, with D perhaps TRBD2 (7 bases). CDR1 and CDR2 (germline): SGHTA, FQGNSA. The CDR3 extends over 17 amino acids. Trimming took 0 bases from V and 2 from J, leaving 16 bases between them. CDR3 DNA sequence: TGTGCCAGCAGCTTAGCTGGCGGGGCGGGGGCGCAAGAGACCCAGTACTTC. As protein: CASSLAGGAGAQETQYF.

The chain links TRBV19 to TRBJ2-7; a weak D match, TRBD2 (6 bases). CDR1 is LNHDA, CDR2 SQIVND, per germline (reference sequence). The CDR3 runs 13 residues. Trimming removed 2 bases at V and 4 bases at J, with 9 bases between. In DNA, the CDR3 is TGTGCCAGTAGTATACCTAGCGCGTACGAGCAGTACTTC. Translated, it gives CASSIPSAYEQYF.

This chain uses TRBV11-2 with TRBJ1-4, with no clear D. Trimming shortened V by 0 bases and J by 4 bases, and 6 bases separated the two germline ends. The CDR3 is 14 amino acids. Germline-derived CDR1 and CDR2 are SGHAT and FQNNGV. The CDR3 coding sequence is TGTGCCAGCAGCTTAGACAGGAATAATGAAAAACTGTTTTTT. Protein: CASSLDRNNEKLFF.

Of note for this clone: This same CDR3 is encoded by further DNA sequences in the sample. The rearrangement links TRBV4-1 to TRBJ2-7; D is undetermined. The germline CDR1 and CDR2 sequences are MGHRA and YSYEKL. The CDR3 totals 13 residues. Trimming took 0 bases from V and 4 from J, leaving 7 bases between them. The CDR3 is CASSQDFVYEQYF. CDR3 in DNA: TGCGCCAGCAGCCAAGATTTCGTATACGAGCAGTACTTC.

The V and J genes are TRBV9 and TRBJ2-7; D perhaps matches TRBD2 (5 bases). The germline gives CDR1 SGDLS, CDR2 YYNGEE. The CDR3 runs 14 residues. The V end lost 3 bases, the J end lost 6 bases, and 16 bases lay between the germline ends. The CDR3 protein is CASSGSGAVTEQYF. The CDR3 DNA sequence: TGTGCCAGCAGCGGAAGCGGAGCGGTGACCGAGCAGTACTTC.

This clone was seen only a few times. This chain uses TRBV11-2 with TRBJ1-2, with TRBD1 matching over 8 bases. CDR3 length equals 12 residues. Germline lookup yields CDR1 SGHAT and CDR2 FQNNGV. Trimming cost V 4 bases and J 6 bases; bases outside gene matches: 1. In DNA, the CDR3 is TGTGCCAGCAGCTCGACAGGGGATGGCTACACCTTC. Protein sequence: CASSSTGDGYTF.

CDR3 nucleotide sequence: TGTGCCAGCAGTTACGACCGGACAGTCAATGAGCAGTTCTTC. Residues: CASSYDRTVNEQFF. V is TRBV6-5 and J is TRBJ2-1; possible D gene TRBD1, 6 bases. There are 14 residues in the CDR3. The germline V and J ends were trimmed by 2 bases and 6 bases, with 11 bases remaining between them. The germline V gene encodes CDR1 MNHEY and CDR2 SVGAGI.

This chain links TRBV10-3 with TRBJ2-6; TRBD1 aligns across 10 bases. The junction had 9 bases not matched to a gene; V was cut back by 0 bases and J by 1 base. The CDR3 length is 20 residues. Per germline, CDR1 ENHRY and CDR2 SYGVKD. This CDR3 reads CAISESVRDRGVSGANVLTF. In nucleotides, the CDR3 is TGTGCCATCAGTGAGTCCGTCCGGGACAGGGGAGTATCTGGGGCCAACGTCCTGACTTTC.

The chain joins TRBV6-5 to TRBJ1-1, with 7 bases that match TRBD1. Germline CDR1 reads MNHEY; CDR2 reads SVGAGI. V trimming: 2 bases; J trimming: 8 bases; junction bases outside the gene matches: 8. CDR3 length: 14 residues. The CDR3 DNA sequence: TGTGCCAGCAGTTACGAGACAGGGTTGGCCGAAGCTTTCTTT. Translation: CASSYETGLAEAFF.